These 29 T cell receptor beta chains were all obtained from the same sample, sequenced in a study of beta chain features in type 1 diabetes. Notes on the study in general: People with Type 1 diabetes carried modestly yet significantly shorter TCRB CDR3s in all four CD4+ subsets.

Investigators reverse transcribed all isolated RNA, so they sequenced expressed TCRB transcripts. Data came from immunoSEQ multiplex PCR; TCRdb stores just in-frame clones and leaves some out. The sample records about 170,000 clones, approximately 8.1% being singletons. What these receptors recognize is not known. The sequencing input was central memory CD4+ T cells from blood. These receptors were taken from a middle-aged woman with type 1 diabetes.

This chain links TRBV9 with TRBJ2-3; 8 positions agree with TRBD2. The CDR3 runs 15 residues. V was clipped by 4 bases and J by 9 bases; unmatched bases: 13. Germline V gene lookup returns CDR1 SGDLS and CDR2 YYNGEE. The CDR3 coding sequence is TGTGCCAGCAGCCGACCCGGGACTAGTCGGGGCACGCAGTATTTT. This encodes CASSRPGTSRGTQYF.

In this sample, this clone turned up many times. The CDR3 here is CASSSSGAVETQYF. The CDR3 DNA reads as TGTGCCAGCAGTTCAAGCGGCGCCGTGGAGACCCAGTACTTC. This chain joins TRBV25-1 and TRBJ2-5; a weak D match, TRBD2 (5 bases). Germline V gene data show CDR1 as MGHDK and CDR2 as SYGVNS. V lost 5 bases and J lost 5, with 15 bases in between. CDR3 length equals 14 residues.

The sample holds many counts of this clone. The CDR3 bases are TGCAGCGTTGCTCAGGGTGCAGATACGCAGTATTTT. Its protein product is CSVAQGADTQYF. The J gene is TRBJ2-3, the V gene TRBV29-1; weak D call: TRBD1 (5 bases). Germline CDR1 is SQVTM and CDR2 is ANQGSEA. Trimming took 4 bases from V and 4 from J, leaving 9 bases between them. The CDR3 totals 12 residues.

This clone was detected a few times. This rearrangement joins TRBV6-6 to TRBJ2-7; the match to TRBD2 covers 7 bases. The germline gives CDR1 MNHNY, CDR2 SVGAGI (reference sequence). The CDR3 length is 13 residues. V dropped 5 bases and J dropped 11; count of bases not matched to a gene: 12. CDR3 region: CASSPGLVWDEYF. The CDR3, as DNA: TGTGCCAGCAGTCCCGGACTAGTTTGGGACGAGTACTTC.

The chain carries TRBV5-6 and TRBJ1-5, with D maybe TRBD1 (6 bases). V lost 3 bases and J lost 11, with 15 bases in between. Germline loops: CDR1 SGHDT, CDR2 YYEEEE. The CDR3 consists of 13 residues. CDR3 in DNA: TGTGCCAGCAGCTCGACAGGTTTATCAGCCCAGCATTTT. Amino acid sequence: CASSSTGLSAQHF.

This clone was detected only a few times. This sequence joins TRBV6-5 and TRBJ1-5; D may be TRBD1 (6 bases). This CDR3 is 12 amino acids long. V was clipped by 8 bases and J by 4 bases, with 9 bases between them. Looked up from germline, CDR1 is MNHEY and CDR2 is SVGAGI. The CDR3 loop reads CASWQGNQPQHF. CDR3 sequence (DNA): TGTGCCAGCTGGCAGGGGAATCAGCCCCAGCATTTT.

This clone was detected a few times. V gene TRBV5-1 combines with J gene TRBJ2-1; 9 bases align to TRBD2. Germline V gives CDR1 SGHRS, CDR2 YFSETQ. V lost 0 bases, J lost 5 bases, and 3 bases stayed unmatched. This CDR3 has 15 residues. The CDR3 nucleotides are TGCGCCAGCAGCTTGGCGACTAGCGGTAACAATGAGCAGTTCTTC. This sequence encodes CASSLATSGNNEQFF.

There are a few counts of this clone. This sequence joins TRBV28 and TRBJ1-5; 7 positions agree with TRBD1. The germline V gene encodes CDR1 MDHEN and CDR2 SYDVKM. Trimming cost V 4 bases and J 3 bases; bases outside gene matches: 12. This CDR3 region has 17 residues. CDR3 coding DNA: TGTGCCAGCAGTTCACCAAGCGGACAGGTTTCCAATCAGCCCCAGCATTTT. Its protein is CASSSPSGQVSNQPQHF.

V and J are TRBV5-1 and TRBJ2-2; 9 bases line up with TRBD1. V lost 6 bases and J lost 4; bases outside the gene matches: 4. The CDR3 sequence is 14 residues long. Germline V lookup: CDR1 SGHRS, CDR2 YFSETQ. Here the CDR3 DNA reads TGCGCCAGCACGGGACAGGGAGGCACCGGGGAGCTGTTTTTT. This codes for CASTGQGGTGELFF. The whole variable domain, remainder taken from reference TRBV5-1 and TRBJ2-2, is KAGVTQTPRYLIKTRGQQVTLSCSPISGHRSVSWYQQTPGQGLQFLFEYFSETQRNKGNFPGRFSGRQFSNSRSEMNVSTLELGDSALYLCASTGQGGTGELFFGEGSRLTVL.

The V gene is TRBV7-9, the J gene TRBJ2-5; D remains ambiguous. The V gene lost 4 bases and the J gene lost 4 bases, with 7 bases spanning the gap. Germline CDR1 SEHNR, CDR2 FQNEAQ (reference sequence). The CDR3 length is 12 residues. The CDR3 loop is CASSSLGETQYF. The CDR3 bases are TGTGCCAGCAGCTCCCTAGGAGAGACCCAGTACTTC. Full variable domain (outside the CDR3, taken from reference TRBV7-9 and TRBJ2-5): DTGVSQNPRHKITKRGQNVTFRCDPISEHNRLYWYRQTLGQGPEFLTYFQNEAQLEKSRLLSDRFSAERPKGSFSTLEIQRTEQGDSAMYLCASSSLGETQYFGPGTRLLVL.

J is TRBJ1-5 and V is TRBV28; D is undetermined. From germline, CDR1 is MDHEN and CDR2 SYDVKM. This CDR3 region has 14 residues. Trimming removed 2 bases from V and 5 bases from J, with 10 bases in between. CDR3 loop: CASSLVQLYQPQHF. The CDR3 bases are TGTGCCAGCAGTTTAGTACAGCTTTATCAGCCCCAGCATTTT.

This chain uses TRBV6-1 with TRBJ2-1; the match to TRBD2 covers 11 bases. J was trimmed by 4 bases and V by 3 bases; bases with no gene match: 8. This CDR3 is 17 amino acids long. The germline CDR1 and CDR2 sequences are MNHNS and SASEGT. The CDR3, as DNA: TGTGCCAGCAGTGACGTACTAGCGGGAGCGGGGTACAATGAGCAGTTCTTC. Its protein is CASSDVLAGAGYNEQFF.

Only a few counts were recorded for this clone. In DNA form, the CDR3 reads TGCGCCAGCAGTCAAAATACTGGGACAGCTGGAAACACCATATATTTT. Protein product: CASSQNTGTAGNTIYF. This chain joins TRBV5-1 and TRBJ1-3, with TRBD1 matching over 7 bases. CDR3 size: 16 residues. Germline V lookup: CDR1 SGHRS, CDR2 YFSETQ. The J segment lost 2 bases and the V segment lost 5 bases, leaving 10 bases of the junction unmatched. The variable domain in full, completed from reference TRBV5-1 and TRBJ1-3, reads KAGVTQTPRYLIKTRGQQVTLSCSPISGHRSVSWYQQTPGQGLQFLFEYFSETQRNKGNFPGRFSGRQFSNSRSEMNVSTLELGDSALYLCASSQNTGTAGNTIYFGEGSWLTVV.

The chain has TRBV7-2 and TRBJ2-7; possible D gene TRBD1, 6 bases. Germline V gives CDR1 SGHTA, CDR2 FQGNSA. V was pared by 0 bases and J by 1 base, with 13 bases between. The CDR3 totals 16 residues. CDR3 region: CASSLASGTKSYEQYF. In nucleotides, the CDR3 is TGTGCCAGCAGCTTAGCGTCCGGGACAAAATCCTACGAGCAGTACTTC.

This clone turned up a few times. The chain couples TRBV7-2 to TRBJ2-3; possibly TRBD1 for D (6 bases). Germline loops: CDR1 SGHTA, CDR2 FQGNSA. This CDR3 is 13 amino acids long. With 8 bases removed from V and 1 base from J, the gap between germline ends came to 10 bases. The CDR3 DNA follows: TGTGCCAGCGCATACAGGGGCACAGATACGCAGTATTTT. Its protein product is CASAYRGTDTQYF.

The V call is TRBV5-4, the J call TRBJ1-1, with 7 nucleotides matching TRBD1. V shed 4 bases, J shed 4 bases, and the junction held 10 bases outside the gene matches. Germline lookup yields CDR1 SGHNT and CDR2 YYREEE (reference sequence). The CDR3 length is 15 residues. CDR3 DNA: TGTGCCAGCAGCCGGGACAGCCGGTTCGGCACTGAAGCTTTCTTT. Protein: CASSRDSRFGTEAFF.

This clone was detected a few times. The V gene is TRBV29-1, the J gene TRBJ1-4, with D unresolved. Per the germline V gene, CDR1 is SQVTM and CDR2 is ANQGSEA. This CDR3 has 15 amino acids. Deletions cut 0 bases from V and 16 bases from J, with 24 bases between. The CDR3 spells CSVEDHTRSNTVRFF. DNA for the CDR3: TGCAGCGTTGAAGACCACACACGATCCAATACAGTCAGGTTTTTT.

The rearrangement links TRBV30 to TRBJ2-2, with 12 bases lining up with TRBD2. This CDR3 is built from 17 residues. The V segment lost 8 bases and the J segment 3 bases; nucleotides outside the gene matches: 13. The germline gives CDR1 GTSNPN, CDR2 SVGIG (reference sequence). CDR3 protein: CAHLSGLAGWDTGELFF. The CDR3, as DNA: TGTGCCCACCTCTCCGGACTAGCGGGATGGGACACCGGGGAGCTGTTTTTT. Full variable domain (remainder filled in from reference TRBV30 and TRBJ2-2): SQTIHQWPATLVQPVGSPLSLECTVEGTSNPNLYWYRQAAGRGLQLLFYSVGIGQISSEVPQNLSASRPQDRQFILSSKKLLLSDSGFYLCAHLSGLAGWDTGELFFGEGSRLTVL.

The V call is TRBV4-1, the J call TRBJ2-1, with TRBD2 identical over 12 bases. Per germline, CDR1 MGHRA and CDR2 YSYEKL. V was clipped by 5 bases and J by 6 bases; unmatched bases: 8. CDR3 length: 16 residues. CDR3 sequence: CASSDIGLAGRNEQFF. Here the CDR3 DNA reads TGCGCCAGCAGCGATATAGGACTAGCGGGACGCAATGAGCAGTTCTTC.

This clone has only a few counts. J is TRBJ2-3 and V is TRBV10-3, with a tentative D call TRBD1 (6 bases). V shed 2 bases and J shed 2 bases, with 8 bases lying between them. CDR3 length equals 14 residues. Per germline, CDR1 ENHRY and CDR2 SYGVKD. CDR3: CAISERTDTDTQYF. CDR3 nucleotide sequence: TGTGCCATCAGTGAGAGGACAGACACAGATACGCAGTATTTT.

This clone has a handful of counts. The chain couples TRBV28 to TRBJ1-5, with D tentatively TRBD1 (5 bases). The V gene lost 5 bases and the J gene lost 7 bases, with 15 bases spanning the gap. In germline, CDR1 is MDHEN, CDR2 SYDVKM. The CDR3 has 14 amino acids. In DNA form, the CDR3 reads TGTGCCAGCAGTGTGGGGGGGATTTGGCAGCCCCAGCATTTT. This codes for CASSVGGIWQPQHF.

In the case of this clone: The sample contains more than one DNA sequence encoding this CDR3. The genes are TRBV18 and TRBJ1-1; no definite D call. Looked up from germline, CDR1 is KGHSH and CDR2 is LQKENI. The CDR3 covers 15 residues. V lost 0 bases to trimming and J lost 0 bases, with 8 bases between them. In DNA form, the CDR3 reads TGTGCCAGCTCACCACCGAGTAGTATGAACACTGAAGCTTTCTTT. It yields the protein CASSPPSSMNTEAFF.

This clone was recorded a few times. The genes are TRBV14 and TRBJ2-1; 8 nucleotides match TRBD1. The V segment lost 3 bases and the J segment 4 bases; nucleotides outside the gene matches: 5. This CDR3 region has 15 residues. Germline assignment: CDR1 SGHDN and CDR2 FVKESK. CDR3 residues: CASSQTRTGYNEQFF. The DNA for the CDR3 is TGTGCCAGCAGCCAGACCCGGACAGGGTACAATGAGCAGTTCTTC.

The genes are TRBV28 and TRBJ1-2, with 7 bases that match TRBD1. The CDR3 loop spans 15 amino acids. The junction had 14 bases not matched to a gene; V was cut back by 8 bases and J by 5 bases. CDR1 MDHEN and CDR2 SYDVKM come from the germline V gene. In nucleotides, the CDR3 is TGTGCCAGCGTGGGCCCGGGACAGCTGACTTATGGCTACACCTTC. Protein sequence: CASVGPGQLTYGYTF.

The CDR3 DNA reads as TGCGCCAGCCACGACTGGACTAGCGGGGAAGAGACCCAGTACTTC. Its translation: CASHDWTSGEETQYF. V is TRBV5-1 and J is TRBJ2-5, with 12 bases lining up with TRBD2. This CDR3 spans 15 amino acids. Germline values: CDR1 SGHRS, CDR2 YFSETQ. After removal of 7 bases from V and 3 bases from J, the junction contained 7 bases not matched to a gene.

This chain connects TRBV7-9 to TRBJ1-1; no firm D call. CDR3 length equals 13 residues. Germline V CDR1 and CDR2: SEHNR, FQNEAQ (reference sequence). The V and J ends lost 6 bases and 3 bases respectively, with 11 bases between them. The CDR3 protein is CASSLTADTEAFF. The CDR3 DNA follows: TGTGCCAGCAGTTTAACCGCAGACACTGAAGCTTTCTTT.

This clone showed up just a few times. The CDR3 protein is CASRGLAGSKYEQYF. The CDR3 bases are TGTGCCAGCAGAGGGCTAGCGGGGTCGAAGTACGAGCAGTACTTC. This chain uses TRBV28 with TRBJ2-7, with 9 bases aligning to TRBD2. J gave up 4 bases and V 6 bases, and 10 bases lay outside the gene matches. Germline V gives CDR1 MDHEN, CDR2 SYDVKM. The CDR3 is made up of 15 amino acids.

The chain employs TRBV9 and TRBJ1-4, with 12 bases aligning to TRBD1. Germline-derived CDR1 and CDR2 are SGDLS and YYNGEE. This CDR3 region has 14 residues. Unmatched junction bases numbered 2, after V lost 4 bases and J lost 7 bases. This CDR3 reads CASSRDRGLEKLFF. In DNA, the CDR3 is TGTGCCAGCAGCCGGGACAGGGGGCTTGAAAAACTGTTTTTT.

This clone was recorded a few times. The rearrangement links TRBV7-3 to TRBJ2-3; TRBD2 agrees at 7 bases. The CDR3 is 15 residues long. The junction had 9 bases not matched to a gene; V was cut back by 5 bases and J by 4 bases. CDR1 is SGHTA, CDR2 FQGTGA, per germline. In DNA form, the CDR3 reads TGTGCCAGCAGCCCTGGACTAGGAGGCGCAGATACGCAGTATTTT. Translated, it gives CASSPGLGGADTQYF.